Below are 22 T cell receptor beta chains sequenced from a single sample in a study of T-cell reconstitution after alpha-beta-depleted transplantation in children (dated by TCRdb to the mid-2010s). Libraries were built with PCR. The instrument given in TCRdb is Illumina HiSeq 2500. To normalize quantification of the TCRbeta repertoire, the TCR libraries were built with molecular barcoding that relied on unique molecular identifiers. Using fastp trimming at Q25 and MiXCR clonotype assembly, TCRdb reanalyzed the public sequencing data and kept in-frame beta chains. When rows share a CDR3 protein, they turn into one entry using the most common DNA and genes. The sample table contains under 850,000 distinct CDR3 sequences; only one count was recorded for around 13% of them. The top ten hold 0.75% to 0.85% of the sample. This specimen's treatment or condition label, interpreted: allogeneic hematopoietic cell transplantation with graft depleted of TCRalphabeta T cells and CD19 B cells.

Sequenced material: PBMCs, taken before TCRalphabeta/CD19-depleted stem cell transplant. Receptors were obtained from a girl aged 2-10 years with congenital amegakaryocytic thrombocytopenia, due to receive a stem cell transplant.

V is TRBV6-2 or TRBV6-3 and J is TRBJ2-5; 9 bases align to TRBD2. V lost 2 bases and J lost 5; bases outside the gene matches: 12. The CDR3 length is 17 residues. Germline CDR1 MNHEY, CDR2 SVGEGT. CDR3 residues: CASSYLPKREVRETQYF. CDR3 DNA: TGTGCCAGCAGTTACCTACCAAAGCGGGAGGTACGGGAGACCCAGTACTTC.

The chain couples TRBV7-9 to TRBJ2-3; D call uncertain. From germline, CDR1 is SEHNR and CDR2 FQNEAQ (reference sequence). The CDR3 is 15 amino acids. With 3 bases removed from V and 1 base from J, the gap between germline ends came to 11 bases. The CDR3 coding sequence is TGTGCCAGCAGCTTTGGGGAACTACGCACAGATACGCAGTATTTT. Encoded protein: CASSFGELRTDTQYF.

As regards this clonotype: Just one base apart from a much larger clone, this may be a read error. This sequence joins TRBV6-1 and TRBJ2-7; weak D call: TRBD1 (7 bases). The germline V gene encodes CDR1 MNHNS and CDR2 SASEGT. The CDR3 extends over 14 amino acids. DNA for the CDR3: TGTGCCAGCAGTCAGGGGGACTCTTCCTACGAGCCGTACTTC. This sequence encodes CASSQGDSSYEPYF.

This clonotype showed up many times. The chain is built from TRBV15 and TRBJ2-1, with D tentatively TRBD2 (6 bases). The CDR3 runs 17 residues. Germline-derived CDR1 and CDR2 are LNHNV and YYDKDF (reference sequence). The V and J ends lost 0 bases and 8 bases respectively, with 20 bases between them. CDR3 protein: CATSRDLSGPMNHEQFF. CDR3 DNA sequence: TGTGCCACCAGCAGAGATTTGAGCGGGCCCATGAACCATGAGCAGTTCTTC.

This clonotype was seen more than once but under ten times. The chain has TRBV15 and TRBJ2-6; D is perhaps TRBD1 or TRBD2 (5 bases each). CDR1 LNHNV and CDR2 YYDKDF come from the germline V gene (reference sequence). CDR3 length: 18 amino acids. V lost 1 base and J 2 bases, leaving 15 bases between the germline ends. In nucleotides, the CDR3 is TGTGCCACCAGCAGAGTATCCTTTTGGGGGACTGGGGCCAACGTCCTGACTTTC. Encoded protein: CATSRVSFWGTGANVLTF.

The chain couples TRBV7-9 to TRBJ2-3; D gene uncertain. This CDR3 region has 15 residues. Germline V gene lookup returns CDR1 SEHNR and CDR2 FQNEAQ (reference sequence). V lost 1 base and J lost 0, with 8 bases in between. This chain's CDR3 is CASSLGWLSTDTQYF. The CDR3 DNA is TGTGCCAGCAGCTTAGGATGGCTAAGCACAGATACGCAGTATTTT.

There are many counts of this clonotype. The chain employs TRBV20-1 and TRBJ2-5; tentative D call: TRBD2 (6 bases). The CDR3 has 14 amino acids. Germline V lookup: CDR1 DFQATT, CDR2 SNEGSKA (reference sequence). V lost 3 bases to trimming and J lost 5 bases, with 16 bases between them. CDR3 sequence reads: CSASRDSSGETQYF. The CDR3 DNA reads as TGCAGTGCTAGCCGGGACTCCTCAGGGGAGACCCAGTACTTC.

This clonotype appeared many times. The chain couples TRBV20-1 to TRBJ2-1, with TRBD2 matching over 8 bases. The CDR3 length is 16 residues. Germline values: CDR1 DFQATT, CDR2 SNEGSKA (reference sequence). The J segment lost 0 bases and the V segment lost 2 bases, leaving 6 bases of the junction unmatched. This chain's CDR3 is CSARLAGPSSYNEQFF. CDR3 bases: TGCAGTGCTAGATTAGCGGGACCGAGCTCCTACAATGAGCAGTTCTTC.

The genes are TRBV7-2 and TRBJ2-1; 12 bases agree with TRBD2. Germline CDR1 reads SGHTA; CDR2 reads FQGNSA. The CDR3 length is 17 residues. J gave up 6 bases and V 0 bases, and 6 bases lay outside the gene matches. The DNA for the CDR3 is TGTGCCAGCAGCTTAGCGTCTCCGGGACTAGCGGGCAATGAGCAGTTCTTC. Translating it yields CASSLASPGLAGNEQFF.

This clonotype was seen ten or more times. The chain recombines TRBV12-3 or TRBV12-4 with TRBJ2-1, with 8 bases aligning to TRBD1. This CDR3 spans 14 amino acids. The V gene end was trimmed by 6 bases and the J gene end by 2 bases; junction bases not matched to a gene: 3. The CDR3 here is CASRTGVTYNEQFF. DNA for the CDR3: TGTGCCAGCAGGACAGGGGTTACCTACAATGAGCAGTTCTTC.

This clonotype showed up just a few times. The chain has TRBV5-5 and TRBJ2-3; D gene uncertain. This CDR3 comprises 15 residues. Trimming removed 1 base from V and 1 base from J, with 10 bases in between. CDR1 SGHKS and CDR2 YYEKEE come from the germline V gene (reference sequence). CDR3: CASSLSDYRTDTQYF. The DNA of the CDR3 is TGTGCCAGCAGCTTGTCGGATTACCGCACAGATACGCAGTATTTT.

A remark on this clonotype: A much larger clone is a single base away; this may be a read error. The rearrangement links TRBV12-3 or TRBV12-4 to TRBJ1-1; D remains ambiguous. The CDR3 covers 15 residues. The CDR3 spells CASSLLGPSNTEASF. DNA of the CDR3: TGTGCCAGCAGTTTACTCGGGCCTTCGAACACTGAAGCTTCCTTT.

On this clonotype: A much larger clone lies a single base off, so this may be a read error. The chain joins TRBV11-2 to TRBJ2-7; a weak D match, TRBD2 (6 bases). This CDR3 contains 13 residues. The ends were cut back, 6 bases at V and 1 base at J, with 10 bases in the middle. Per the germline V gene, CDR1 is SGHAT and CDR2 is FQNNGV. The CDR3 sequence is CASSVGLSYEQYF. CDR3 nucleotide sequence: TGTGCCAGCAGTGTGGGACTTTCCTACGAGCAGTACTTC.

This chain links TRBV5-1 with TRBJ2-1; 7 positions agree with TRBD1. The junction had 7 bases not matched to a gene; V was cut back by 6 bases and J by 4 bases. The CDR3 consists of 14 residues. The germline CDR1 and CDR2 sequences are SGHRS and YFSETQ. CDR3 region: CASTDRVRYNEQFF. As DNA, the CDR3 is TGCGCCAGCACTGACAGGGTGAGGTACAATGAGCAGTTCTTC. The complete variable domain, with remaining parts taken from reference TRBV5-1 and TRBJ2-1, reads KAGVTQTPRYLIKTRGQQVTLSCSPISGHRSVSWYQQTPGQGLQFLFEYFSETQRNKGNFPGRFSGRQFSNSRSEMNVSTLELGDSALYLCASTDRVRYNEQFFGPGTRLTVL.

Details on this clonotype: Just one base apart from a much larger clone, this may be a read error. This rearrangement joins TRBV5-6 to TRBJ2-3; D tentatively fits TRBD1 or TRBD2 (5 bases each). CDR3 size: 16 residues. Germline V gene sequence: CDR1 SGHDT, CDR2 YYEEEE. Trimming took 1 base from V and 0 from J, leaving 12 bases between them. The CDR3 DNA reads TGTGCCAGCAGCTTGTTTGGGGGTGGGAGCACAGATACGCAGTATTTT. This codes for CASSLFGGGSTDTQYF.

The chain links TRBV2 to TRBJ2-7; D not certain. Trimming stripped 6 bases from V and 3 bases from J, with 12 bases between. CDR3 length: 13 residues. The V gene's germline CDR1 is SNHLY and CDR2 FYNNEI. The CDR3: CASRAIGNYEQYF. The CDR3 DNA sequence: TGTGCCAGCAGGGCAATAGGTAACTACGAGCAGTACTTC.

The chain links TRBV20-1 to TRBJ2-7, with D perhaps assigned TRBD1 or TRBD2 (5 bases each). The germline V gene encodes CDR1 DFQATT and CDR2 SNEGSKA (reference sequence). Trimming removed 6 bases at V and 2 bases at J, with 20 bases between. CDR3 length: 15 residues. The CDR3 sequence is CSAGADFVTTYEQYF. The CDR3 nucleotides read TGCAGTGCCGGGGCGGACTTCGTCACCACCTACGAGCAGTACTTC.

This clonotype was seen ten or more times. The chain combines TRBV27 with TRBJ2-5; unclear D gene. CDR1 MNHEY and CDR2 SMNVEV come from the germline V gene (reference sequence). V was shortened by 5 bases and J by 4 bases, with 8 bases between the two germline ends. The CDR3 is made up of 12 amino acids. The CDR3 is CASSNRGETQYF. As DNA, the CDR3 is TGTGCCAGCAGTAACCGTGGAGAGACCCAGTACTTC.

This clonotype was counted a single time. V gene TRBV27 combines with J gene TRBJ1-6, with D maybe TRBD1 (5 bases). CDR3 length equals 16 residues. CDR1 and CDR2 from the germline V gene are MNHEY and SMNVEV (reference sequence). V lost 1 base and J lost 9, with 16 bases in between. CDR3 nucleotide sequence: TGTGCCAGCAGTTTATTTAGTGGGACGACGGGTTCACCCCTCCACTTT. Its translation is CASSLFSGTTGSPLHF.

In DNA form, the CDR3 reads TGTGCCAGCACCAAGGGGCGGTCAGAGACCCAGTACTTC. It encodes CASTKGRSETQYF. The chain is built from TRBV12-3 or TRBV12-4 and TRBJ2-5, with TRBD1 as a possible D gene (5 bases). V lost 7 bases and J 4 bases, leaving 13 bases between the germline ends. This CDR3 is built from 13 residues.

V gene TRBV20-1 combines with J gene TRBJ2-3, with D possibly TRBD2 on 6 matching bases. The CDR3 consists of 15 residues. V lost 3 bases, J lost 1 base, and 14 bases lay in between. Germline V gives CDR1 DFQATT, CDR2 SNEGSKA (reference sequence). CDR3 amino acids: CSASRDSSGTDTQYF. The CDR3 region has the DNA TGCAGTGCTAGTCGGGATTCTAGCGGCACAGATACGCAGTATTTT.

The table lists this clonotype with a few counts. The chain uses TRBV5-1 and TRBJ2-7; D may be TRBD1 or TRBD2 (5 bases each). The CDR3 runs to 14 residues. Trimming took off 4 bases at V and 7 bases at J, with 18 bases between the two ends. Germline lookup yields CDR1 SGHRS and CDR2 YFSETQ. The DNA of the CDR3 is TGCGCCAGCAGCCCGGGACGTCCTGGGTCGGAGCAGTACTTC. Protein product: CASSPGRPGSEQYF.